One and the same sample provided the 6 T cell receptor beta chains below, sequenced in a study of technical replicates of blood from a few donors. Repertoires were generated with immunoSEQ multiplex PCR, while TCRdb's copy carries only in-frame clones and drops some. The sample records about 76,000 clones, roughly nine tenths being singletons. Source material: T cells isolated from PBMCs. These receptors originate from a human donor in good health.

The V and J genes are TRBV6-1 and TRBJ1-4, with a weak D call TRBD1 (6 bases). This CDR3 spans 15 amino acids. V shed 6 bases and J shed 8 bases, with 19 bases lying between them. Germline loops: CDR1 MNHNS, CDR2 SASEGT. CDR3 amino acids: CASSTGLPKFEKLFF. The DNA for the CDR3 is TGTGCCAGCAGCACAGGGTTACCTAAATTCGAAAAACTGTTTTTT.

The chain recombines TRBV5-1 with TRBJ2-2; TRBD1 might be the D (6 bases). The CDR3 is made up of 15 amino acids. The germline gives CDR1 SGHRS, CDR2 YFSETQ. Trimming stripped 4 bases from V and 1 base from J, with 11 bases between. The CDR3 DNA reads as TGCGCCAGCAGCCGGACAGATATGAACACCGGGGAGCTGTTTTTT. This translates into CASSRTDMNTGELFF.

J is TRBJ2-1 and V is TRBV2; 8 bases fit TRBD2. Per germline, CDR1 SNHLY and CDR2 FYNNEI. The CDR3 runs 16 residues. Trimming took 6 bases from V and 1 from J; bases not matched to a gene: 8. CDR3 residues: CASRATSGRSYNEQFF. The CDR3 DNA sequence: TGTGCCAGCAGAGCAACTAGCGGACGGTCCTACAATGAGCAGTTCTTC.

The gene calls are TRBV27 and TRBJ2-7; 13 bases match TRBD2. V gave up 8 bases and J gave up 5 bases; unmatched junction bases: 18. Germline V lookup: CDR1 MNHEY, CDR2 SMNVEV (reference sequence). The CDR3 runs 18 residues. CDR3 protein: CASGIPGLAGESAHEQYF. The CDR3 region has the DNA TGTGCCAGCGGCATACCCGGACTAGCGGGAGAGTCCGCGCACGAGCAGTACTTC.

The chain couples TRBV5-1 to TRBJ2-3, with TRBD2 matching over 7 bases. Germline V gene data show CDR1 as SGHRS and CDR2 as YFSETQ. The CDR3 spans 18 residues. V was clipped by 4 bases and J by 3 bases; unmatched bases: 17. CDR3 residues: CASSLWLPSGAPTDTQYF. DNA for the CDR3: TGCGCCAGCAGCCTTTGGCTTCCAAGCGGGGCCCCAACAGATACGCAGTATTTT.

The CDR3 region has the DNA TGTGCAGGGCGAGGCGGGAGGTCCTACGAGCAGTACTTC. It encodes CAGRGGRSYEQYF. The V call is TRBV6-1, the J call TRBJ2-7; 8 bases agree with TRBD2. The CDR3 has 13 amino acids. CDR1 is MNHNS and CDR2 is SASEGT in the germline V gene.